Following are 20 T cell receptor beta chains from one sample sequenced in a study of blood T cells in healthy people across ages. Then a second PCR, running roughly 7 to 11 cycles, was carried out with a sample-barcoded 5' primer and a J-beta primer mix. TCRdb fed the 5' RACE reads into MiXCR, producing one record per CDR3 protein. The sample lists 750,000 or so distinct CDR3 sequences, 20% to 25% occurring once. This sample also belongs to another study, concerning T cells of mothers and their children.

The sequencing sample was made of blood. The receptor set was obtained from a boy aged 10-17 years in good health.

CDR3 nucleotide sequence: TGTGCCAGCAGTTTGGGAGGGCTCCCCTACGAGCAGTACTTC. Translating gives CASSLGGLPYEQYF. The J gene is TRBJ2-7, the V gene TRBV27, with 7 bases matching TRBD2. Unmatched junction bases numbered 4, after V lost 3 bases and J lost 2 bases. Germline lookup yields CDR1 MNHEY and CDR2 SMNVEV (reference sequence). The CDR3 sequence is 14 residues long.

Concerning this clonotype: One junction end disagrees with the germline gene, perhaps due to a read error. This chain connects TRBV13 to TRBJ2-1; a possible D gene is TRBD1 (5 bases). The CDR3 is 14 amino acids. Germline V gives CDR1 PRHDT, CDR2 FYEKMQ (reference sequence). The CDR3 sequence is CASSLGHTYNEQFF. In nucleotides, the CDR3 is TGTGCCAGCAGCCTAGGACACACCTACAATGAGCAGTTCTTC.

The rearrangement links TRBV29-1 to TRBJ1-2, with a weak D call TRBD1 (6 bases). V was cut by 8 bases and J by 2 bases, with 12 bases left in between. The CDR3 is made up of 12 amino acids. Per the germline V gene, CDR1 is SQVTM and CDR2 is ANQGSEA. The CDR3 protein is CSSTGENYGYTF. CDR3 DNA: TGCAGCTCGACAGGCGAGAACTATGGCTACACCTTC.

This chain connects TRBV20-1 to TRBJ2-7; D call uncertain. The CDR3 extends over 12 amino acids. Trimming removed 6 bases from V and 6 bases from J, with 15 bases in between. Germline CDR1 is DFQATT and CDR2 is SNEGSKA (reference sequence). The CDR3 loop reads CSAIRDPLEQYF. The CDR3 DNA reads as TGCAGTGCAATTAGAGATCCTCTCGAGCAGTACTTC.

This clonotype was detected once. The rearrangement uses TRBV29-1 and TRBJ2-3; TRBD1 matches 9 bases. The V and J ends lost 1 base and 2 bases, in that order; junction bases with no gene match: 4. Germline lookup yields CDR1 SQVTM and CDR2 ANQGSEA. This CDR3 is 15 amino acids long. The CDR3 sequence: CSVEGGTGYTDTQYF. CDR3 coding DNA: TGCAGCGTTGAAGGTGGGACAGGGTACACAGATACGCAGTATTTT.

Written as DNA, the CDR3 is TGTGCCAGCAGTTACGGTATACAGGGAAACTACGAGCAGTACTTC. Translation: CASSYGIQGNYEQYF. This chain uses TRBV6-2 or TRBV6-3 with TRBJ2-7; tentative D call: TRBD1 (6 bases). This CDR3 has 15 residues. The V gene lost 2 bases and the J gene lost 3 bases, with 14 bases spanning the gap. Germline V CDR1 and CDR2: MNHEY, SVGEGT.

This clonotype was seen more than once but under ten times. V gene TRBV12-3 or TRBV12-4 combines with J gene TRBJ2-3; a possible D gene is TRBD2 (5 bases). The CDR3 consists of 13 residues. The germline V and J ends were trimmed by 7 bases and 4 bases, with 12 bases remaining between them. The CDR3 region has the DNA TGTGCCAGCACCCCGGACTCTGCAGATACGCAGTATTTT. Amino acid sequence: CASTPDSADTQYF.

This clonotype showed up just a few times. The CDR3 sequence: CASSFGPVSNYGYTF. The CDR3 bases are TGTGCCAGCAGCTTTGGCCCCGTCTCCAACTATGGCTACACCTTC. The chain has TRBV11-2 and TRBJ1-2, with D unresolved. The germline V gene has CDR1 SGHAT and CDR2 FQNNGV. The V gene lost 3 bases and the J gene lost 2 bases, with 13 bases spanning the gap. The CDR3 has 15 amino acids.

The V gene is TRBV3-1, the J gene TRBJ2-5; D call uncertain. This CDR3 contains 15 residues. The germline gives CDR1 LGHDT, CDR2 YNNKEL (reference sequence). Trimming left V 0 bases short and J 1 base short, with 9 bases between. This CDR3 is CASSQENYLQETQYF. The CDR3 DNA is TGTGCCAGCAGCCAAGAGAACTACCTCCAAGAGACCCAGTACTTC.

The chain recombines TRBV7-2 with TRBJ1-5, with TRBD1 matching over 7 bases. V trimming: 0 bases; J trimming: 0 bases; junction bases outside the gene matches: 5. This CDR3 region has 17 residues. Germline assignment: CDR1 SGHTA and CDR2 FQGNSA. CDR3 DNA: TGTGCCAGCAGCTTAGCTGGGACAGCTTATAGCAATCAGCCCCAGCATTTT. Its translation: CASSLAGTAYSNQPQHF.

The chain couples TRBV12-3 or TRBV12-4 to TRBJ1-6, with D unresolved. Trimming cost V 2 bases and J 0 bases, with 8 bases left between them. The CDR3 is 16 residues long. Here the CDR3 reads CASSLMASSYNSPLHF. As DNA, the CDR3 is TGTGCCAGCAGTTTAATGGCTAGCTCCTATAATTCACCCCTCCACTTT.

The chain is built from TRBV9 and TRBJ2-5, with 9 bases lining up with TRBD2. The assigned J gene may be wrong: the sequence end matches TRBJ2-7 better. Looked up from germline, CDR1 is SGDLS and CDR2 is YYNGEE. This CDR3 has 15 amino acids. The CDR3 reads CASSVVASGAYEQYF. The CDR3 DNA reads as TGTGCCAGCAGCGTAGTGGCTAGCGGGGCGTACGAGCAGTACTTC.

This clonotype was detected a few times. V gene TRBV2 combines with J gene TRBJ2-5; possible D gene TRBD2, 6 bases. Near its end, the DNA agrees better with TRBJ2-7, so the J call may be wrong. Germline assignment: CDR1 SNHLY and CDR2 FYNNEI. This CDR3 has 13 residues. The CDR3 nucleotides read TGTGCCAGCGGAGGGGACGGCGCCTACGAGCAGTACTTC. This sequence encodes CASGGDGAYEQYF.

This clonotype was seen more than once but under ten times. The chain links TRBV6-2 or TRBV6-3 to TRBJ2-1, with 8 nucleotides matching TRBD2. Trimming cost V 6 bases and J 5 bases; bases outside gene matches: 6. Germline lookup yields CDR1 MNHEY and CDR2 SVGEGT. The CDR3 has 14 residues. CDR3 sequence: CASRRAGADNEQFF. The CDR3 nucleotides read TGTGCCAGCAGGCGAGCGGGGGCTGACAATGAGCAGTTCTTC.

The chain combines TRBV10-3 with TRBJ2-7, with 8 bases lining up with TRBD2. This CDR3 has 13 amino acids. Germline V CDR1 and CDR2: ENHRY, SYGVKD. V was clipped by 4 bases and J by 6 bases; unmatched bases: 5. The DNA for the CDR3 is TGTGCCATCAGTGGAGCGGGAGTTCTCGAGCAGTACTTC. Translated, it gives CAISGAGVLEQYF.

This clonotype appeared a few times. CDR3 in amino acids: CASTLGQETQYF. The CDR3 DNA reads TGTGCCAGCACCTTAGGGCAAGAGACCCAGTACTTC. V gene TRBV2 combines with J gene TRBJ2-1, with D unclear. The J call may be faulty, since TRBJ2-5 better matches the DNA end. Germline-derived CDR1 and CDR2 are SNHLY and FYNNEI. The CDR3 loop spans 12 amino acids.

This clonotype was counted between two and nine times. V and J are TRBV7-9 and TRBJ2-1, with 7 bases fitting TRBD2. Trimming cost V 5 bases and J 0 bases; bases outside gene matches: 4. This CDR3 has 15 amino acids. Germline V CDR1 and CDR2: SEHNR, FQNEAQ (reference sequence). In DNA, the CDR3 is TGTGCCAGCAGCCCAGCGGGGAGCTCCTACAATGAGCAGTTCTTC. Translated: CASSPAGSSYNEQFF.

This clonotype was observed a handful of times. The rearrangement uses TRBV21-1 and TRBJ2-5; the D segment call TRBD1 is taken from the table without a DNA check. TRBV21-1 is a recognized pseudogene. There are 15 residues in the CDR3. The CDR3 reads CAIQRDRGREETQYF. CDR3 DNA sequence: TGTGCCATCCAGAGGGACAGGGGGAGAGAGGAGACCCAGTACTTC.

The table lists this clonotype with a few counts. The chain links TRBV7-2 to TRBJ2-1, with D perhaps matching TRBD1 or TRBD2 (5 bases each). V lost 1 base and J 2 bases, leaving 9 bases between the germline ends. The CDR3 is made up of 15 amino acids. Germline V lookup: CDR1 SGHTA, CDR2 FQGNSA. The DNA for the CDR3 is TGTGCCAGCAGCTTAGGGGGGAATCCCTACAATGAGCAGTTCTTC. Translating gives CASSLGGNPYNEQFF.

Only a few counts were recorded for this clonotype. The chain links TRBV7-2 to TRBJ2-5, with D uncertain. Germline lookup yields CDR1 SGHTA and CDR2 FQGNSA. The CDR3 spans 16 residues. V lost 4 bases to trimming and J lost 2 bases, with 17 bases between them. For the CDR3, the DNA is TGTGCCAGCAGCTATAAACCAGGTGGCACACAAGAGACCCAGTACTTC. Residues: CASSYKPGGTQETQYF.